This record covers a single T cell receptor (beta chain). Its antigen is currently unknown. Sequencing used immunoSEQ multiplex PCR; TCRdb keeps in-frame clones, though not all of them. This table has 150,000 to 200,000 clones, nearly 90% appearing once. The data derive from a study of cytomegalovirus exposure and HLA in healthy donors. Study observations and caveats: Associated with cytomegalovirus, according to the listing, were 150 to 200 TCR beta chains. For cytomegalovirus status, the classifier reportedly gave diagnoses with high specificity and sensitivity. Through in vitro validation, three CMV-associated chains were shown to be specific for CMV antigens.

V gave up 4 bases and J gave up 4 bases; unmatched junction bases: 13. The CDR3 is 16 residues long. Germline values: CDR1 MGHRA, CDR2 YSYEKL. This receptor was identified in a woman aged 18-29 years in good health and CMV-seropositive. Source material: PBMCs. V usage is TRBV4-1 and J usage is TRBJ2-7, with TRBD2 identical over 7 bases. CDR3 sequence: CASSPTGPSGRYEQYF. CDR3 DNA: TGCGCCAGCAGCCCCACCGGTCCTAGCGGCAGATACGAGCAGTACTTC.